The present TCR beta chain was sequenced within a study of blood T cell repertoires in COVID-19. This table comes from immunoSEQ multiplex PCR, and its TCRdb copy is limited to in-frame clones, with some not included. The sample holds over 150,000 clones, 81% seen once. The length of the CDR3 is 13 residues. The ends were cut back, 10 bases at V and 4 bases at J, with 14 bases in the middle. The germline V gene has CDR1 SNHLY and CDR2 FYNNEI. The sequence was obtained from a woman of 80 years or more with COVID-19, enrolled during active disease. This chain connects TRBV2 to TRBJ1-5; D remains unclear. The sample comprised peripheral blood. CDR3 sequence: CATQVNSNQPQHF. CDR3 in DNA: TGTGCCACCCAGGTAAACAGTAATCAGCCCCAGCATTTT.